A single sample is the source of the 18 T cell receptor beta chains below, sequenced in a study of blood T cell repertoires in COVID-19. Sequenced by immunoSEQ multiplex PCR; TCRdb stores in-frame clones only, minus some. This table holds roughly 140,000 clones, around nine tenths found once. The sample comprised peripheral blood. The receptor source for this set is a woman between 45 and 60 years old with acute or convalescent COVID-19.

The J gene is TRBJ1-5, the V gene TRBV12-3 or TRBV12-4, with D unresolved. Trimming removed 4 bases from V and 2 bases from J, with 6 bases in between. The CDR3 sequence is 13 residues long. The CDR3 here is CASSYSGNQPQHF. For the CDR3, the DNA is TGTGCCAGCAGTTATTCGGGCAATCAGCCCCAGCATTTT.

This clone was counted a few times. This rearrangement joins TRBV28 to TRBJ1-2; the D gene is possibly TRBD1 (5 bases). Looked up from germline, CDR1 is MDHEN and CDR2 is SYDVKM. The V gene lost 7 bases and the J gene lost 2 bases, with 14 bases spanning the gap. This CDR3 comprises 14 residues. CDR3 nucleotide sequence: TGTGCCAGCACAGGGATGGGCCACAACTATGGCTACACCTTC. As protein: CASTGMGHNYGYTF.

CDR3 residues: CASSFLGQAAGEKLFF. In DNA, the CDR3 is TGTGCCAGCAGCTTTTTGGGACAGGCGGCCGGGGAAAAACTGTTTTTT. The chain recombines TRBV11-2 with TRBJ1-4; 8 bases map to TRBD1. Unmatched junction bases numbered 11, after V lost 3 bases and J lost 8 bases. The CDR3 contains 16 residues. Germline V CDR1 and CDR2: SGHAT, FQNNGV.

V and J are TRBV5-1 and TRBJ1-1, with D unresolved. The V end was cut by 0 bases, the J end by 2 bases, with 14 bases between. Germline V lookup: CDR1 SGHRS, CDR2 YFSETQ. This CDR3 contains 16 residues. The CDR3 sequence is CASSLGTATLNTEAFF. CDR3 sequence (DNA): TGCGCCAGCAGCTTGGGCACAGCTACCCTAAACACTGAAGCTTTCTTT.

The CDR3 nucleotides are TGTGCCAGCAGTTCTACAGGGCCAGATACGCAGTATTTT. Amino acids: CASSSTGPDTQYF. The V call is TRBV5-5, the J call TRBJ2-3, with TRBD1 as a possible D gene (6 bases). This CDR3 has 13 amino acids. Looked up from germline, CDR1 is SGHKS and CDR2 is YYEKEE (reference sequence). Trimming removed 5 bases from V and 4 bases from J, with 11 bases in between.

This chain joins TRBV11-2 and TRBJ2-1, with 7 nucleotides matching TRBD1. J gave up 6 bases and V 1 base, and 9 bases lay outside the gene matches. Looked up from germline, CDR1 is SGHAT and CDR2 is FQNNGV. CDR3 length: 16 amino acids. The CDR3, as DNA: TGTGCCAGCAGCTTAGCCCAGACAGGGCCGGGCAATGAGCAGTTCTTC. This gives the protein CASSLAQTGPGNEQFF.

The V gene is TRBV6-5, the J gene TRBJ1-4; D not resolved. Germline CDR1 MNHEY, CDR2 SVGAGI. Trimming took off 0 bases at V and 7 bases at J, with 12 bases between the two ends. The CDR3 has 15 amino acids. The CDR3 loop reads CASSYSTGYGEKLFF. DNA of the CDR3: TGTGCCAGCAGTTACTCGACCGGGTACGGTGAAAAACTGTTTTTT.

V is TRBV5-6 and J is TRBJ2-2; D not certain. This CDR3 spans 12 amino acids. Trimming stripped 0 bases from V and 7 bases from J, with 4 bases between. In germline, CDR1 is SGHDT, CDR2 YYEEEE. The chain's CDR3 is CASSLALGELFF. Here the CDR3 DNA reads TGTGCCAGCAGCTTGGCCCTCGGGGAGCTGTTTTTT.

The rearrangement uses TRBV2 and TRBJ1-6; TRBD1 agrees at 7 bases. V was clipped by 6 bases and J by 0 bases; unmatched bases: 2. The CDR3 runs to 15 residues. Germline lookup yields CDR1 SNHLY and CDR2 FYNNEI. The CDR3 spells CASRDRSSYNSPLHF. The CDR3 bases are TGTGCCAGCAGGGACAGGAGCTCCTATAATTCACCCCTCCACTTT.

This rearrangement joins TRBV5-1 to TRBJ2-1; 8 positions match TRBD2. Germline CDR1 reads SGHRS; CDR2 reads YFSETQ. This CDR3 is built from 17 residues. V gave up 4 bases and J gave up 6 bases; unmatched junction bases: 15. The CDR3, as DNA: TGCGCCAGCAGCCACTGGCCGGCGGGGGGAAACCCCAATGAGCAGTTCTTC. Protein sequence: CASSHWPAGGNPNEQFF.

This chain joins TRBV18 and TRBJ1-2; 8 bases fit TRBD1. The V gene end was trimmed by 3 bases and the J gene end by 7 bases; junction bases not matched to a gene: 16. The CDR3 totals 17 residues. Per the germline V gene, CDR1 is KGHSH and CDR2 is LQKENI. This CDR3 reads CASSPSGTGYPVGGYTF. The CDR3 nucleotides are TGTGCCAGCTCACCGTCCGGGACAGGCTACCCCGTGGGTGGCTACACCTTC.

This chain links TRBV24-1 with TRBJ2-7; D ambiguous. Trimming cost V 9 bases and J 1 base, with 15 bases left between them. The CDR3 sequence is 14 residues long. The V gene's germline CDR1 is KGHDR and CDR2 SFDVKD. CDR3 bases: TGTGCCACCGTCTGCAGGCAAATTTCCTACGAGCAGTACTTC. Amino acid sequence: CATVCRQISYEQYF.

V gene TRBV9 combines with J gene TRBJ2-1; D is unclear. The germline CDR1 and CDR2 sequences are SGDLS and YYNGEE. V gave up 4 bases and J gave up 0 bases, with 11 bases separating them. This CDR3 comprises 15 residues. The CDR3 DNA reads as TGTGCCAGCAGCAAAGACACCATCTCCTACAATGAGCAGTTCTTC. It specifies CASSKDTISYNEQFF.

The gene calls are TRBV10-2 and TRBJ2-3; D gene unclear. Germline CDR1 WSHSY, CDR2 SAAADI. This CDR3 is 12 amino acids long. The germline V and J ends were trimmed by 6 bases and 4 bases, with 8 bases remaining between them. The CDR3: CASSPTSDTQYF. In DNA form, the CDR3 reads TGCGCCAGCAGCCCGACTTCAGATACGCAGTATTTT.

Concerning this clone: One end of the junction does not line up with germline, which may come from a read error. The chain has TRBV6-6 and TRBJ1-1; maybe TRBD1 (5 bases). Germline V CDR1 and CDR2: MNHNY, SVGAGI (reference sequence). The CDR3 covers 12 residues. The CDR3 region has the DNA TGTGCCACCAGTTTCCCAGGGACTGAAGCTTTCTTT. Its translation is CATSFPGTEAFF.

The CDR3, as DNA: TGTGCCAGCTCACCGGCAGGGGCCCCGAACACTGAAGCTTTCTTT. Protein sequence: CASSPAGAPNTEAFF. The chain joins TRBV18 to TRBJ1-1; TRBD1 is a possible D gene (6 bases). V shed 3 bases and J shed 1 base, with 12 bases lying between them. The CDR3 sequence is 15 residues long. Germline V lookup: CDR1 KGHSH, CDR2 LQKENI.

The V and J genes are TRBV10-3 and TRBJ1-1; D ambiguous. CDR1 ENHRY and CDR2 SYGVKD come from the germline V gene. V was clipped by 1 base and J by 1 base, with 7 bases between them. The CDR3 extends over 14 amino acids. The chain's CDR3 is CAISELAGNTEAFF. The CDR3 coding sequence is TGTGCCATCAGTGAGTTGGCGGGGAACACTGAAGCTTTCTTT.

The V and J genes are TRBV10-3 and TRBJ2-2, with TRBD1 as a possible D gene (6 bases). The V gene's germline CDR1 is ENHRY and CDR2 SYGVKD. Trimming took 3 bases from V and 4 from J, leaving 12 bases between them. The CDR3 spans 15 residues. CDR3 sequence reads: CAISDSGHPTGELFF. DNA of the CDR3: TGTGCCATCAGTGACTCGGGACACCCCACCGGGGAGCTGTTTTTT.